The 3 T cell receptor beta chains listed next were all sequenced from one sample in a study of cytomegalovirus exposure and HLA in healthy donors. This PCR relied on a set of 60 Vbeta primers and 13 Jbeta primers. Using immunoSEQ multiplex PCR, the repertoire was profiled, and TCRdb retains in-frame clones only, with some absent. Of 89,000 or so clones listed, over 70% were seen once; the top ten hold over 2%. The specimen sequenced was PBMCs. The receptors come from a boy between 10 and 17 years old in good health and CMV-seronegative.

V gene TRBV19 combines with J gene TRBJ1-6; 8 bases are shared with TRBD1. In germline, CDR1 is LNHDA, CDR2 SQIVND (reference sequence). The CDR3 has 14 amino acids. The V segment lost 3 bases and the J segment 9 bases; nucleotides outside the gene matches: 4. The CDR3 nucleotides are TGTGCCAGTAGTATCGGGCAGGGGGCTTCACCCCTCCACTTT. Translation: CASSIGQGASPLHF.

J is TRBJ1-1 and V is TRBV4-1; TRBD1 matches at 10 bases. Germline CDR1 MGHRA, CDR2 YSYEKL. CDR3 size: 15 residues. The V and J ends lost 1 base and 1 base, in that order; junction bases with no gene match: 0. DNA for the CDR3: TGCGCCAGCAGCCAAGGGGACAGGGGGAACACTGAAGCTTTCTTT. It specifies CASSQGDRGNTEAFF.

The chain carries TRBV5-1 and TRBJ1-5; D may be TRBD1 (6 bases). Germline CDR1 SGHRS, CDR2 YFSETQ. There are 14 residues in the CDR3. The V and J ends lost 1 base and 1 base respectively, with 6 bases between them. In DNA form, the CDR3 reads TGCGCCAGCAGCTTGACAGGGAGCAATCAGCCCCAGCATTTT. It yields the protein CASSLTGSNQPQHF.